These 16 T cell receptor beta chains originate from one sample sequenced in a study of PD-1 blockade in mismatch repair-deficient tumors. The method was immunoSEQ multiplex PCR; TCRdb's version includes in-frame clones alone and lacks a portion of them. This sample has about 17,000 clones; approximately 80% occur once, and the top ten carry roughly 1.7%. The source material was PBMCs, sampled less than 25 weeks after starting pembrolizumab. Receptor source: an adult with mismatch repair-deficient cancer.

The CDR3 sequence: CASSLVAGEIYEQYF. The CDR3 nucleotides read TGCGCCAGCAGCTTGGTAGCGGGAGAAATCTACGAGCAGTACTTC. J is TRBJ2-7 and V is TRBV5-1; TRBD2 agrees at 9 bases. Germline CDR1 SGHRS, CDR2 YFSETQ. Losses at the gene ends were 0 bases for V and 3 bases for J; bases not matched to a gene: 4. The CDR3 is 15 residues long.

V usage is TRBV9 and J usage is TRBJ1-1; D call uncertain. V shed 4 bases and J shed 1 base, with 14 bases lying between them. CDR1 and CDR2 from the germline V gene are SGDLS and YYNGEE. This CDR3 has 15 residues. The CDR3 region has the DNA TGTGCCAGCAGCCCAAACACAGATCCGAACACTGAAGCTTTCTTT. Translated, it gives CASSPNTDPNTEAFF.

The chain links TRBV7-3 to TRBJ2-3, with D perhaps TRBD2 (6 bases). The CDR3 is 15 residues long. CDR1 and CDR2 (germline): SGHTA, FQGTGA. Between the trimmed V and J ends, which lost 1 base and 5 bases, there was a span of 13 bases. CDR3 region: CASSLKVGGEDTQYF. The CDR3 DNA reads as TGTGCCAGCAGCTTAAAGGTGGGAGGAGAAGATACGCAGTATTTT.

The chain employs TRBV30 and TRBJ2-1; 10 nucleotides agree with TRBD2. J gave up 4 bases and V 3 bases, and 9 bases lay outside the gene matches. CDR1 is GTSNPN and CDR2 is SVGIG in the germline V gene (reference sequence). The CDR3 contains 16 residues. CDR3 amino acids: CAWSLPRTSGYNEQFF. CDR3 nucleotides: TGTGCCTGGAGCCTCCCCAGGACTAGCGGTTACAATGAGCAGTTCTTC.

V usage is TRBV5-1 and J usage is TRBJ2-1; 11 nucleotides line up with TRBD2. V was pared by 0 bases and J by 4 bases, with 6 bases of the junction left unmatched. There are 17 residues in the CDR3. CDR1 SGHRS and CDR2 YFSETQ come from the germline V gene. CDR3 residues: CASSLELAGGMYNEQFF. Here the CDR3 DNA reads TGCGCCAGCAGCTTGGAATTAGCGGGAGGGATGTACAATGAGCAGTTCTTC.

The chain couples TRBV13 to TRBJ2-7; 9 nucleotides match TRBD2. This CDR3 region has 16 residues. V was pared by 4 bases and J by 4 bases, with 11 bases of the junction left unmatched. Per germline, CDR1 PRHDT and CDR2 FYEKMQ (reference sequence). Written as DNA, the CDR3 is TGTGCCAGCAGCTCCAGGAATAGCGGGAGTCCATACGAGCAGTACTTC. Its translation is CASSSRNSGSPYEQYF.

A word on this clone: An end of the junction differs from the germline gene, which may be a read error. The CDR3 region is CASSPGRGQLF. The CDR3 nucleotides are TGTGCCAGCAGTCCTGGACGTGGACAGCTCTTC. The chain links TRBV7-3 to TRBJ2-7; D may be TRBD1 (6 bases). Germline-derived CDR1 and CDR2 are SGHTA and FQGTGA. The CDR3 length is 11 residues. The full variable domain, its missing parts supplied by reference TRBV7-3 and TRBJ2-7, is GAGVSQTPSNKVTEKGKYVELRCDPISGHTALYWYRQSLGQGPEFLIYFQGTGAADDSGLPNDRFFAVRPEGSVSTLKIQRTERGDSAVYLCASSPGRGQLFGPGTRLTVT.

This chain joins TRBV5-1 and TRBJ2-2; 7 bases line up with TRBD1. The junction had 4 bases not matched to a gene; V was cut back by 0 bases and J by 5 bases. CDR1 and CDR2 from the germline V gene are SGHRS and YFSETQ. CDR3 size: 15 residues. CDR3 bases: TGCGCCAGCAGCTTGGACAGGGGTGGGACCGGGGAGCTGTTTTTT. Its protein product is CASSLDRGGTGELFF.

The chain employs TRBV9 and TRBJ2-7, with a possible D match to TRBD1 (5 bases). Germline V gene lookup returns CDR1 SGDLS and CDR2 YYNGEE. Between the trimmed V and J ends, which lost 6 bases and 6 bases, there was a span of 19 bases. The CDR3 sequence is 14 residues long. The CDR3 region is CASTEGARLSEQYF. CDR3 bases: TGTGCCAGCACCGAAGGGGCCCGCTTGTCCGAGCAGTACTTC.

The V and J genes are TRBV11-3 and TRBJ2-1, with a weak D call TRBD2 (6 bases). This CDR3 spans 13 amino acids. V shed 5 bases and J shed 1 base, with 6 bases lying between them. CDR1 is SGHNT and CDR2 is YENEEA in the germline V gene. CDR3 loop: CASSRGSYNEQFF. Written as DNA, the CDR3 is TGTGCCAGCAGCCGGGGGTCCTACAATGAGCAGTTCTTC.

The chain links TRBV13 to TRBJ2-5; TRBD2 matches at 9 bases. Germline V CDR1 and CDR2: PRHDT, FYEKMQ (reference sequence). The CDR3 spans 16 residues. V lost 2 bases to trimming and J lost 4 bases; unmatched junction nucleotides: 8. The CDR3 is CASSLRPREGRETQYF. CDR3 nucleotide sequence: TGTGCCAGCAGCTTAAGGCCGCGGGAGGGCCGAGAGACCCAGTACTTC.

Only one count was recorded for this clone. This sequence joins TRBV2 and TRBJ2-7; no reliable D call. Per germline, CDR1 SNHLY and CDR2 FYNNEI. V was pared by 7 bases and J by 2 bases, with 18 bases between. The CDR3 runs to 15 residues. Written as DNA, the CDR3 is TGTGCCAGCAAATCTCCAGTTTCTCCCCCCTACGAGCAGTACTTC. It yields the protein CASKSPVSPPYEQYF.

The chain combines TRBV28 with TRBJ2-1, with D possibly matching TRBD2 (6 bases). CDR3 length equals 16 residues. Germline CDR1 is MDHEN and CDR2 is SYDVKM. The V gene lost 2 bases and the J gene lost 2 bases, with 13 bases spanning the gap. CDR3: CASSLGGWGTYNEQFF. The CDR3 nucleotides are TGTGCCAGCAGTTTAGGAGGGTGGGGAACCTACAATGAGCAGTTCTTC. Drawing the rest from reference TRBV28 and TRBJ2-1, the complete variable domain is DVKVTQSSRYLVKRTGEKVFLECVQDMDHENMFWYRQDPGLGLRLIYFSYDVKMKEKGDIPEGYSVSREKKERFSLILESASTNQTSMYLCASSLGGWGTYNEQFFGPGTRLTVL.

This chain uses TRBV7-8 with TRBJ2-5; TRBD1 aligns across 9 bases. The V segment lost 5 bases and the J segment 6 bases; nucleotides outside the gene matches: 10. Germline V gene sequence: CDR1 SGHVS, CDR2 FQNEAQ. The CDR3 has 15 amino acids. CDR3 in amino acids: CASSPPGTGSKTQYF. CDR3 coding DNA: TGTGCCAGCAGCCCGCCCGGGACAGGGTCGAAGACCCAGTACTTC.

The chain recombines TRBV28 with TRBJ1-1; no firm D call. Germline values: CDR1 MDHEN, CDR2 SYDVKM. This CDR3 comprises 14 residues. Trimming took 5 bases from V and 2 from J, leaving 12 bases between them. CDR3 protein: CASSIRHGNTEAFF. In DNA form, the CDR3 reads TGTGCCAGCAGTATCCGACACGGAAACACTGAAGCTTTCTTT.

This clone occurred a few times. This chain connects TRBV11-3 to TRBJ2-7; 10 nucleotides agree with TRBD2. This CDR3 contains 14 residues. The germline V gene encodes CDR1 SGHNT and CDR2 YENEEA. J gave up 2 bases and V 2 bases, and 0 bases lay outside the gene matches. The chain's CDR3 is CASSLSGRAYEQYF. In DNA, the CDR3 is TGTGCCAGCAGCTTAAGCGGGAGGGCCTACGAGCAGTACTTC. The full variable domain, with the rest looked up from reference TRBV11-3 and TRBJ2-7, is EAGVVQSPRYKIIEKKQPVAFWCNPISGHNTLYWYLQNLGQGPELLIRYENEEAVDDSQLPKDRFSAERLKGVDSTLKIQPAELGDSAVYLCASSLSGRAYEQYFGPGTRLTVT.